These 23 T cell receptor beta chains were all obtained from the same sample, sequenced in a study of T-cell reconstitution after alpha-beta-depleted transplantation in children. The TCRbeta library incorporated unique molecular identifiers. TCRdb reprocessed the PCR reads via MiXCR and lists one record per CDR3 protein. Of about 360,000 distinct CDR3 sequences in the sample, about 14% are singletons; the top ten hold around 4.1%. Material: PBMCs, obtained from the stem cell graft. Every receptor here comes from a human donor who donated a stem cell graft to a child with Fanconi anemia.

This clonotype was observed many times. The CDR3 region has the DNA TGCGCCAGCAGCCTCACAGGGGTGGGGTACAATGAGCAGTTCTTC. Translating gives CASSLTGVGYNEQFF. The chain employs TRBV5-1 and TRBJ2-1; the match to TRBD1 covers 7 bases. V lost 4 bases, J lost 4 bases, and 8 bases stayed unmatched. The germline CDR1 and CDR2 sequences are SGHRS and YFSETQ. The CDR3 is 15 residues long.

In its sample, this clonotype was seen a few times. The V and J genes are TRBV20-1 and TRBJ2-5, with TRBD1 matching 7 bases. V trimming: 4 bases; J trimming: 2 bases; junction bases outside the gene matches: 4. Per the germline V gene, CDR1 is DFQATT and CDR2 is SNEGSKA (reference sequence). This CDR3 spans 13 amino acids. CDR3 region: CSAMRQGQETQYF. CDR3 coding DNA: TGCAGTGCTATGAGACAGGGACAAGAGACCCAGTACTTC.

This clonotype occurred a few times. This chain uses TRBV14 with TRBJ1-5, with D hard to call. Per germline, CDR1 SGHDN and CDR2 FVKESK. V lost 5 bases and J lost 1, with 9 bases in between. This CDR3 has 14 amino acids. CDR3 sequence: CASSSFGSNQPQHF. CDR3 DNA: TGTGCCAGCAGCTCCTTCGGGAGCAATCAGCCCCAGCATTTT.

This clonotype has at least ten counts. The genes are TRBV10-1 and TRBJ2-3; 11 positions match TRBD2. CDR3 size: 15 residues. The V gene end was trimmed by 4 bases and the J gene end by 4 bases; junction bases not matched to a gene: 4. Germline V gives CDR1 WNHNN, CDR2 SYGVQD (reference sequence). The CDR3 sequence: CASSGLAGRPDTQYF. The CDR3 DNA is TGCGCCAGCAGTGGACTAGCGGGGAGACCAGATACGCAGTATTTT.

The chain has TRBV5-1 and TRBJ2-1; 9 bases are a match to TRBD2. Trimming cost V 0 bases and J 8 bases; bases outside gene matches: 9. The CDR3 loop spans 16 amino acids. Germline values: CDR1 SGHRS, CDR2 YFSETQ. The CDR3 DNA sequence: TGCGCCAGCAGCTTGGCGCGGAGCGGGGGGTTGGATGAGCAGTTCTTC. It specifies CASSLARSGGLDEQFF.

A few counts support this clonotype. The chain recombines TRBV7-9 with TRBJ2-3, with D perhaps being TRBD1 or TRBD2 (5 bases each). CDR1 and CDR2 (germline): SEHNR, FQNEAQ (reference sequence). V lost 6 bases, J lost 0 bases, and 13 bases lay in between. The CDR3 runs 15 residues. CDR3 sequence (DNA): TGTGCCAGCAGTCCAAATTGGGACAGCACAGATACGCAGTATTTT. This encodes CASSPNWDSTDTQYF.

This clonotype occurred a few times. The chain uses TRBV6-5 and TRBJ2-2; a possible D gene is TRBD2 (6 bases). CDR1 is MNHEY, CDR2 SVGAGI, per germline. This CDR3 region has 15 residues. With 1 base removed from V and 4 bases from J, the gap between germline ends came to 10 bases. The CDR3 sequence: CASSYLGLFTGELFF. The CDR3 DNA sequence: TGTGCCAGCAGTTACTTGGGACTCTTCACCGGGGAGCTGTTTTTT.

The sample holds many counts of this clonotype. One end of the junction varies from germline; a read error may be responsible. The J gene is TRBJ1-1, the V gene TRBV9; 9 bases line up with TRBD1. Germline-derived CDR1 and CDR2 are SGDLS and YYNGEE. The CDR3 is 15 amino acids. The CDR3 sequence: CASTVLGQGNTEAFF. For the CDR3, the DNA is TGTGCCAGCACCGTACTGGGACAGGGTAACACTGAAGCTTTCTTT.

The J gene is TRBJ1-4, the V gene TRBV9; 8 bases align to TRBD1. The V and J ends lost 0 bases and 3 bases, in that order; junction bases with no gene match: 1. CDR3 length: 15 amino acids. In germline, CDR1 is SGDLS, CDR2 YYNGEE. The CDR3 sequence is CASSVEGQANEKLFF. The CDR3 region has the DNA TGTGCCAGCAGCGTAGAGGGACAGGCTAATGAAAAACTGTTTTTT.

J is TRBJ1-6 and V is TRBV6-2 or TRBV6-3; the match to TRBD1 covers 11 bases. This CDR3 region has 14 residues. Trimming took 6 bases from V and 8 from J; bases not matched to a gene: 3. Germline V lookup: CDR1 MNHEY, CDR2 SVGEGT. DNA of the CDR3: TGTGCCAGCAGCTGGGGACAGGGGGATTCACCCCTCCACTTT. This gives the protein CASSWGQGDSPLHF.

This clonotype occurred a few times. The chain couples TRBV10-3 to TRBJ1-1, with a tentative D call TRBD1 (6 bases). V dropped 7 bases and J dropped 7 bases, with 16 bases sitting between them. Germline V gives CDR1 ENHRY, CDR2 SYGVKD. This CDR3 has 13 amino acids. This CDR3 reads CAITGQPEDEAFF. The CDR3, as DNA: TGTGCCATCACCGGACAGCCTGAAGATGAAGCTTTCTTT.

The chain uses TRBV28 and TRBJ1-1, with D perhaps matching TRBD1 (6 bases). CDR3 length: 14 residues. V shed 5 bases and J shed 7 bases, with 17 bases lying between them. Germline V gene data show CDR1 as MDHEN and CDR2 as SYDVKM. Here the CDR3 DNA reads TGTGCCAGCAGTCGGGCCAGGGGCATTTTTGAAGCTTTCTTT. Translated: CASSRARGIFEAFF.

Comment on this clonotype: A much larger clone differs by one base, so this may be a read error. The gene calls are TRBV7-8 and TRBJ2-3; 7 positions agree with TRBD2. The CDR3 length is 18 residues. The V segment lost 7 bases and the J segment 0 bases; nucleotides outside the gene matches: 16. Germline loops: CDR1 SGHVS, CDR2 FQNEAQ. This CDR3 is CASIFPASGASSTDTQYF. As DNA, the CDR3 is TGTGCCAGCATCTTTCCCGCTAGCGGAGCTTCTAGCACAGATACGCAGTATTTT.

This clonotype has at least ten counts. The genes are TRBV10-3 and TRBJ1-5; D gene uncertain. Trimming took off 3 bases at V and 0 bases at J, with 12 bases between the two ends. The CDR3 spans 16 residues. The germline gives CDR1 ENHRY, CDR2 SYGVKD. The CDR3 region is CAISDSDRLSNQPQHF. CDR3 coding DNA: TGTGCCATCAGTGATAGTGATCGGCTTAGCAATCAGCCCCAGCATTTT.

A few counts support this clonotype. V usage is TRBV12-3 or TRBV12-4 and J usage is TRBJ2-1; TRBD2 matches 16 bases. V was pared by 3 bases and J by 5 bases, with 1 base of the junction left unmatched. This CDR3 region has 16 residues. The CDR3 region has the DNA TGTGCCAGCAGTTTGGGGACTAGCGGGGGGGACAATGAGCAGTTCTTC. As protein: CASSLGTSGGDNEQFF.

At least ten counts were recorded for this clonotype. The rearrangement uses TRBV5-6 and TRBJ1-1; D gene uncertain. The CDR3 extends over 15 amino acids. The V end was cut by 2 bases, the J end by 0 bases, with 11 bases between. Germline CDR1 is SGHDT and CDR2 is YYEEEE. The CDR3: CASSLPGIMNTEAFF. In DNA form, the CDR3 reads TGTGCCAGCAGCTTACCGGGTATCATGAACACTGAAGCTTTCTTT.

CDR3 coding DNA: TGTGCCATCAGTGATCTGGGGATAGGGGAGCAGTTCTTC. Amino acids: CAISDLGIGEQFF. The V and J genes are TRBV10-3 and TRBJ2-1; the D is unclear. CDR1 is ENHRY and CDR2 is SYGVKD in the germline V gene. V dropped 3 bases and J dropped 10 bases, with 13 bases sitting between them. The CDR3 has 13 amino acids.

This clonotype was observed a few times. The gene calls are TRBV6-2 or TRBV6-3 and TRBJ2-6, with a weak D call TRBD1 (6 bases). Germline loops: CDR1 MNHEY, CDR2 SVGEGT. CDR3 size: 15 residues. Trimming removed 6 bases at V and 2 bases at J, with 11 bases between. DNA for the CDR3: TGTGCCAGCAGCACAGGGTCAGCTGGGGCCAACGTCCTGACTTTC. Residues: CASSTGSAGANVLTF.

This clonotype has more than one count but fewer than ten. This chain joins TRBV5-1 and TRBJ2-1; perhaps TRBD2 as D (5 bases). Trimming took 4 bases from V and 3 from J, leaving 14 bases between them. The germline gives CDR1 SGHRS, CDR2 YFSETQ. This CDR3 is built from 15 residues. The CDR3 nucleotides read TGCGCCAGCAGCCCGACCCCTAGCAGCTACAATGAGCAGTTCTTC. Its translation is CASSPTPSSYNEQFF.

The rearrangement joins TRBV7-9 to TRBJ1-6; no clear D gene. The CDR3 is 13 residues long. From germline, CDR1 is SEHNR and CDR2 FQNEAQ (reference sequence). Between the trimmed V and J ends, which lost 1 base and 9 bases, there was a span of 7 bases. DNA for the CDR3: TGTGCCAGCAGCTTAGAGGGAACTTCACCCCTCCACTTT. It translates to CASSLEGTSPLHF.

This clonotype was found many times. The chain combines TRBV19 with TRBJ2-1, with D perhaps matching TRBD1 (6 bases). V was clipped by 5 bases and J by 9 bases, with 11 bases between them. The germline V gene has CDR1 LNHDA and CDR2 SQIVND (reference sequence). The CDR3 totals 12 residues. The CDR3, as DNA: TGTGCCAGTAGTTTTCACAGGGCTGAGCAGTTCTTC. This encodes CASSFHRAEQFF. The full variable domain, rest sourced from reference TRBV19 and TRBJ2-1, is DGGITQSPKYLFRKEGQNVTLSCEQNLNHDAMYWYRQDPGQGLRLIYYSQIVNDFQKGDIAEGYSVSREKKESFPLTVTSAQKNPTAFYLCASSFHRAEQFFGPGTRLTVL.

The chain employs TRBV6-2 or TRBV6-3 and TRBJ1-6; D might be TRBD1 (5 bases). From germline, CDR1 is MNHEY and CDR2 SVGEGT. The CDR3 totals 14 residues. Trimming removed 6 bases at V and 9 bases at J, with 15 bases between. CDR3 region: CASREGFRPSPLHF. The CDR3 nucleotides read TGTGCCAGCAGAGAGGGGTTTCGCCCTTCACCCCTCCACTTT.

The chain links TRBV6-1 to TRBJ2-7, with D unclear. The CDR3 is 13 amino acids. Trimming took 2 bases from V and 3 from J, leaving 8 bases between them. Germline V CDR1 and CDR2: MNHNS, SASEGT. CDR3 in amino acids: CASSEPGFYEQYF. The CDR3 DNA follows: TGTGCCAGCAGTGAACCCGGGTTCTACGAGCAGTACTTC.